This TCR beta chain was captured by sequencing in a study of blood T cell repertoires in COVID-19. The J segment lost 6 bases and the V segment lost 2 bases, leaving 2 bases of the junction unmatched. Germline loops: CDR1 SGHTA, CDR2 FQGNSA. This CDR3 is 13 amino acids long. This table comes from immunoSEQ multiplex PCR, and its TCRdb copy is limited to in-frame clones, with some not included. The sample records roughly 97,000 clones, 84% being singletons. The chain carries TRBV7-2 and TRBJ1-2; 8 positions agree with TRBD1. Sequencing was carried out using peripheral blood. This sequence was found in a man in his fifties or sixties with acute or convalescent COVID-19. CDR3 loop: CASSLYRGDGYTF. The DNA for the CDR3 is TGTGCCAGCAGCTTATACAGGGGGGATGGCTACACCTTC.